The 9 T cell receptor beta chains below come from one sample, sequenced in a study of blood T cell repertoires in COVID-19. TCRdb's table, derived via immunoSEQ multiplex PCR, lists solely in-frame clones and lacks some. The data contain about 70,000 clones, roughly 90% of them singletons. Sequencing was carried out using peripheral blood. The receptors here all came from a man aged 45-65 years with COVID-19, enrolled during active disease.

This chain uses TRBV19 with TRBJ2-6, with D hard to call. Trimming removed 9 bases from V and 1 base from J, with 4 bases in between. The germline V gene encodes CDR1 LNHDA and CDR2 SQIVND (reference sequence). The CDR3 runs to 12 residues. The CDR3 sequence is CASSSGANVLTF. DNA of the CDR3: TGTGCCAGCTCTTCTGGGGCCAACGTCCTGACTTTC.

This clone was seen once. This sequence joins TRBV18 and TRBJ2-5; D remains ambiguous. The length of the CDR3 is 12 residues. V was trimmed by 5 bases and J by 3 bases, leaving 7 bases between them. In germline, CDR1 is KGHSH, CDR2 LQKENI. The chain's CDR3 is CASSNREETQYF. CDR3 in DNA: TGTGCCAGCTCAAACAGAGAAGAGACCCAGTACTTC. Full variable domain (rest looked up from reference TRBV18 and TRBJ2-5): NAGVMQNPRHLVRRRGQEARLRCSPMKGHSHVYWYRQLPEEGLKFMVYLQKENIIDESGMPKERFSAEFPKEGPSILRIQQVVRGDSAAYFCASSNREETQYFGPGTRLLVL.

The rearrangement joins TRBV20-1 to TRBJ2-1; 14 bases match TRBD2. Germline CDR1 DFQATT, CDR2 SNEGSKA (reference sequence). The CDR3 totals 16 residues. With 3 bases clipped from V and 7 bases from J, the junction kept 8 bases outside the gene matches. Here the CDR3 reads CSASGGLAGDSNEQFF. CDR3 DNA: TGCAGTGCTAGTGGGGGACTAGCGGGGGACTCTAATGAGCAGTTCTTC.

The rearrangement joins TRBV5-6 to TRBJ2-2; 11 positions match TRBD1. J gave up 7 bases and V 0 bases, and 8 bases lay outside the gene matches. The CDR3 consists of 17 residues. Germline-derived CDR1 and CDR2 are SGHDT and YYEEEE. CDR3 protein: CASSLAGTGGTYGELFF. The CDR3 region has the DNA TGTGCCAGCAGCTTGGCCGGGACAGGGGGGACGTACGGGGAGCTGTTTTTT. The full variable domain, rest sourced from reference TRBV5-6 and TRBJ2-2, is DAGVTQSPTHLIKTRGQQVTLRCSPKSGHDTVSWYQQALGQGPQFIFQYYEEEERQRGNFPDRFSGHQFPNYSSELNVNALLLGDSALYLCASSLAGTGGTYGELFFGEGSRLTVL.

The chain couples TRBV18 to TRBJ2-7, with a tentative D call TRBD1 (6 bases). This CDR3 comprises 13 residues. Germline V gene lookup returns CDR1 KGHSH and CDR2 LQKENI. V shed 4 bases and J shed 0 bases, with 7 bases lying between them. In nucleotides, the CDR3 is TGTGCCAGCTCACGGGACAACTCCTACGAGCAGTACTTC. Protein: CASSRDNSYEQYF.

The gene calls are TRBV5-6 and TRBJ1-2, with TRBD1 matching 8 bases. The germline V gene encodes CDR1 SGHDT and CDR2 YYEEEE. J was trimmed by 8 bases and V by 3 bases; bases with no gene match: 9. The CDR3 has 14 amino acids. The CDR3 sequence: CASSWDRDRYGYTF. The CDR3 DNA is TGTGCCAGCAGCTGGGACCGGGACAGGTACGGCTACACCTTC. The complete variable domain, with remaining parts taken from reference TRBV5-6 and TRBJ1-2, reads DAGVTQSPTHLIKTRGQQVTLRCSPKSGHDTVSWYQQALGQGPQFIFQYYEEEERQRGNFPDRFSGHQFPNYSSELNVNALLLGDSALYLCASSWDRDRYGYTFGSGTRLTVV.

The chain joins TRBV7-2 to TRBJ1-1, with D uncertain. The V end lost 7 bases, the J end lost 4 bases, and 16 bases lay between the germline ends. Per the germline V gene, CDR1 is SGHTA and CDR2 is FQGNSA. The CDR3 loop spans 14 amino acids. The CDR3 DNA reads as TGTGCCAGCAAGGATCTCCGCCGGGGCACTGAAGCTTTCTTT. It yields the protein CASKDLRRGTEAFF.

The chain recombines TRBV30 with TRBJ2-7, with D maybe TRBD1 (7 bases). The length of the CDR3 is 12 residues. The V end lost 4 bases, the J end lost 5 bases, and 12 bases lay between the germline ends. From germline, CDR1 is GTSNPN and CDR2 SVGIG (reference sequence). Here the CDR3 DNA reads TGTGCCTGGAATCAGGGGGGCGACGAGCAGTACGTC. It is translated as CAWNQGGDEQYV.

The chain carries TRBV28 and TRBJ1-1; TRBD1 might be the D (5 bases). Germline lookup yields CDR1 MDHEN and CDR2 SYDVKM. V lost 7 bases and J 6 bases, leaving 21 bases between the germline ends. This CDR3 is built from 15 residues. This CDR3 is CASIPLGSGGPEAFF. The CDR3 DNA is TGTGCCAGCATCCCTTTAGGATCGGGGGGTCCTGAAGCTTTCTTT.